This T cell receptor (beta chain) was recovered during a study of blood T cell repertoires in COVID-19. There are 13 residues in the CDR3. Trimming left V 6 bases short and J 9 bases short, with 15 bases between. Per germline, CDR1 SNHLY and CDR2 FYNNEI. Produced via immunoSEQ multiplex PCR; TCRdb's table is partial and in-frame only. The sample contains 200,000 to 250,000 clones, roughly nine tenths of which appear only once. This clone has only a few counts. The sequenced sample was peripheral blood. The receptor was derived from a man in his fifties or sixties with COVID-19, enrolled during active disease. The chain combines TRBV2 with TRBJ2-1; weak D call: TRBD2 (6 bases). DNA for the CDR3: TGTGCCAGCAGGGAAACTAGCTCGGGTGAGCAGTTCTTC. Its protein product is CASRETSSGEQFF.